This T cell receptor beta chain is drawn from a study of OX40 agonist ivuxolimab in advanced cancers. On the study more broadly: A male proportion of 82.7% was recorded, with mean age about 54 years and range roughly 23 to 79. The eligibility criteria allowed prior anti-PD-1, anti-PD-L1 or anti-CTLA-4 therapy, and 30% to 45% had some.

This CDR3 contains 18 residues. In germline, CDR1 is LGHNA, CDR2 YSLEER. About this clone itself: Its ends do not fully match the called genes, so a read error is possible.

Clones were read by immunoSEQ multiplex PCR, and TCRdb kept only the in-frame ones, dropping some. The sample has approximately 96,000 clones, 80% to 95% seen once. Source: CD4+ or CD8+ T cells sorted from blood, taken in a trial of the OX40 agonist ivuxolimab. The TCR was taken from an adult with an advanced solid tumor such as melanoma, head and neck, liver or kidney cancer. The rearrangement uses TRBV4-3 and TRBJ1-4; D gene uncertain. CDR3 amino acids: CVSSQDLIRGPTNEKLFF. CDR3 DNA sequence: TGCGTCAGCAGCCAAGATCTCATACGTGGGCCTACTAATGAAAAACTGTTTTTT.